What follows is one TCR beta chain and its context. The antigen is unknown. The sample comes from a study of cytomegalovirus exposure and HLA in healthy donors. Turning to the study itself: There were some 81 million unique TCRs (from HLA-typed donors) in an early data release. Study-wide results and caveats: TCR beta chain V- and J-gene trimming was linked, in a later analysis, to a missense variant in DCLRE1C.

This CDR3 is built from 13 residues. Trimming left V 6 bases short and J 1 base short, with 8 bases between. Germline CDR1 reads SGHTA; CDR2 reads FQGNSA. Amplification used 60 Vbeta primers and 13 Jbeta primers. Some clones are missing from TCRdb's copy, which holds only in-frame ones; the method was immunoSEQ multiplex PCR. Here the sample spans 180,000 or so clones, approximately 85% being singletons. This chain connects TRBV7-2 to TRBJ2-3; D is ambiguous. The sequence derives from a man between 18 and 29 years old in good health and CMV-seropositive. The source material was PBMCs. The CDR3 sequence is CASRRAGTDTQYF. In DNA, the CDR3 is TGTGCCAGCAGACGCGCCGGCACAGATACGCAGTATTTT. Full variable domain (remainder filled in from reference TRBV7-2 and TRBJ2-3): GAGVSQSPSNKVTEKGKDVELRCDPISGHTALYWYRQSLGQGLEFLIYFQGNSAPDKSGLPSDRFSAERTGGSVSTLTIQRTQQEDSAVYLCASRRAGTDTQYFGPGTRLTVL.